This T cell receptor (beta chain) was identified during a study of control samples from healthy donors and cancer patients. Data came from immunoSEQ multiplex PCR; TCRdb stores just in-frame clones and leaves some out. The table shows 250,000 to 300,000 clones, with roughly 80% occurring only once. Looked up from germline, CDR1 is SGHNT and CDR2 is YYREEE (reference sequence). There are 18 residues in the CDR3. V trimming: 4 bases; J trimming: 0 bases; junction bases outside the gene matches: 14. The sample taken for sequencing was PBMCs. This clonotype was sampled from a woman between 55 and 75 years old with lung cancer. The rearrangement uses TRBV5-4 and TRBJ1-1; 8 bases map to TRBD1. Here the CDR3 DNA reads TGTGCCAGCAGCGCACTTACCGGGACAGGAGATGTGAACACTGAAGCTTTCTTT. As protein: CASSALTGTGDVNTEAFF.